These T cell receptor beta chains were read from a single sample in a study of a mutant IDH1 vaccine in newly diagnosed glioma. These receptors' targets are unknown. Repertoires were generated with immunoSEQ multiplex PCR, while TCRdb's copy carries only in-frame clones and drops some. The sample shows approximately 57,000 clones, roughly 82% of them seen only once. The source material was PBMCs, sampled from a glioma patient whose treatment included an IDH1 peptide vaccine. The receptor source for this set is a woman under 30 with glioma. Some clones in this sample may be carry-over from other donors' samples. Each CDR3 is given with its conserved first and last residue. A D gene is named only where the DNA matches it firmly. Size tells how often a clone was seen (once, few, many) or the class of an expanded clone, and some rows leave it out.

v_gene: TRBV6-5
j_gene: TRBJ1-1
d_gene: -
abundance: -
CDR3nt: TGTGCCAGCAACCGGGGTGGGGGGAACACTGAAGCTTTCTTT
CDR3aa: CASNRGGGNTEAFF

v_gene: TRBV12-5
j_gene: TRBJ2-7
d_gene: -
abundance: -
CDR3nt: TGTGCCCGGTATTCGAGCTCCTACGAGCAGTACTTC
CDR3aa: CARYSSSYEQYF

v_gene: TRBV2
j_gene: TRBJ1-4
d_gene: -
abundance: -
CDR3nt: TGTGCCAGCAGTGAATCGGCAGGGAGGGTTGAAAAACTGTTTTTT
CDR3aa: CASSESAGRVEKLFF

v_gene: TRBV2
j_gene: TRBJ2-7
d_gene: TRBD1
abundance: few
CDR3nt: TGTGCCAGCAGTGACAGGGGGCAGGAGGACGAGCAGTACTTC
CDR3aa: CASSDRGQEDEQYF

v_gene: TRBV6-6
j_gene: TRBJ2-7
d_gene: -
abundance: -
CDR3nt: TGTGCCAGCAGTGGCTACGAGCAGTACTTC
CDR3aa: CASSGYEQYF

v_gene: TRBV6-5
j_gene: TRBJ1-3
d_gene: -
abundance: -
CDR3nt: TGTGCCAGCAGTTACGGGCTCTCTGGAAACACCATATATTTT
CDR3aa: CASSYGLSGNTIYF

v_gene: TRBV2
j_gene: TRBJ1-5
d_gene: TRBD1
abundance: -
CDR3nt: TGTGCCAGCAGCCCATCCCTACGACAGGGTTATCAGCCCCAGCATTTT
CDR3aa: CASSPSLRQGYQPQHF

v_gene: TRBV18
j_gene: TRBJ1-5
d_gene: -
abundance: -
CDR3nt: TGTGCCAGCTCACCCAACCTTATCAGTCAGCCCCAGCATTTT
CDR3aa: CASSPNLISQPQHF

v_gene: TRBV27
j_gene: TRBJ1-5
d_gene: -
abundance: -
CDR3nt: TGTGCCAGCAGTTTGGGCGGCAGCAATCAGCCCCAGCATTTT
CDR3aa: CASSLGGSNQPQHF

v_gene: TRBV5-1
j_gene: TRBJ1-1
d_gene: -
abundance: -
CDR3nt: TGCGCCAGCAGCTTGGCACAGACTGTCACTGAAGCTTTCTTT
CDR3aa: CASSLAQTVTEAFF

v_gene: TRBV5-4
j_gene: TRBJ2-7
d_gene: TRBD1
abundance: -
CDR3nt: TGTGCCAGCAGCCGCGACAGGGGCTCCTACGAGCAGTACTTC
CDR3aa: CASSRDRGSYEQYF

v_gene: TRBV2
j_gene: TRBJ2-3
d_gene: TRBD2
abundance: -
CDR3nt: TGTGCCAGCAGGAGTACTAGCGCGACCCTTCCCGATACGCAGTATTTT
CDR3aa: CASRSTSATLPDTQYF

v_gene: TRBV7-2
j_gene: TRBJ1-3
d_gene: -
abundance: -
CDR3nt: TGTGCCAGCAGGGGGACCGGGCGTTCTGGAAACACCATATATTTT
CDR3aa: CASRGTGRSGNTIYF

v_gene: TRBV2
j_gene: TRBJ1-2
d_gene: -
abundance: -
CDR3nt: TGTGCCACTACAGACAGGTTCCTCTATGGCTACACCTTC
CDR3aa: CATTDRFLYGYTF

v_gene: TRBV9
j_gene: TRBJ2-1
d_gene: -
abundance: -
CDR3nt: TGTGCCAGCAGCGTAGATGCCGGGGGCAAGAATGAGCAGTTCTTC
CDR3aa: CASSVDAGGKNEQFF

v_gene: TRBV10-3
j_gene: TRBJ2-3
d_gene: TRBD2
abundance: -
CDR3nt: TGTGCCATCAGTGAGACGACTAGCGGACTTCGCACAGATACGCAGTATTTT
CDR3aa: CAISETTSGLRTDTQYF

v_gene: TRBV29-1
j_gene: TRBJ1-1
d_gene: -
abundance: -
CDR3nt: TGCAGCGTTGAACCCGAGATGAACACTGAAGCTTTCTTT
CDR3aa: CSVEPEMNTEAFF

v_gene: TRBV7-8
j_gene: TRBJ2-5
d_gene: -
abundance: -
CDR3nt: TGTGCCAGCAGCCGAGAGACCCAGTACTTC
CDR3aa: CASSRETQYF

v_gene: TRBV2
j_gene: TRBJ1-1
d_gene: -
abundance: -
CDR3nt: TGTGCCAGCAGTTCACAGGTGAACACTGAAGCTTTCTTT
CDR3aa: CASSSQVNTEAFF

v_gene: TRBV5-6
j_gene: TRBJ2-7
d_gene: -
abundance: few
CDR3nt: TGTGCCAGCAGCTTGGGGACAGCCGCCTACGAGCAGTACTTC
CDR3aa: CASSLGTAAYEQYF

v_gene: TRBV27
j_gene: TRBJ2-6
d_gene: TRBD2
abundance: -
CDR3nt: TGTGCCAGCAGTCCTAGCGGATCCAGCTCTGGGGCCAACGTCCTGACTTTC
CDR3aa: CASSPSGSSSGANVLTF

v_gene: TRBV19
j_gene: TRBJ2-7
d_gene: TRBD1
abundance: -
CDR3nt: TGTGCCAGTAGTACCACCGGGACAGGGTATTACGAGCAGTACTTC
CDR3aa: CASSTTGTGYYEQYF

v_gene: TRBV7-8
j_gene: TRBJ1-5
d_gene: -
abundance: -
CDR3nt: TGTGCCAGCAAGGGTGGAGGCAATCAGCCCCAGCATTTT
CDR3aa: CASKGGGNQPQHF

v_gene: TRBV6-5
j_gene: TRBJ2-3
d_gene: TRBD1
abundance: -
CDR3nt: TGTGCCAGCAAACCGGGACAGGGCGCGAATACGCAGTATTTT
CDR3aa: CASKPGQGANTQYF

v_gene: TRBV4-2
j_gene: TRBJ2-3
d_gene: TRBD2
abundance: -
CDR3nt: TGTGCCAGCAGCCAAGGCGGGGGGGCCCCAGATACGCAGTATTTT
CDR3aa: CASSQGGGAPDTQYF

v_gene: TRBV6-1
j_gene: TRBJ1-5
d_gene: TRBD1
abundance: -
CDR3nt: TGTGCCAGCTGCGGGACAGGGGCCAATCAGCCCCAGCATTTT
CDR3aa: CASCGTGANQPQHF

v_gene: TRBV4-1
j_gene: TRBJ2-3
d_gene: TRBD2
abundance: -
CDR3nt: TGCGCCAGCAGCCAACCTAGCGGCCGCACAGATACGCAGTATTTT
CDR3aa: CASSQPSGRTDTQYF

v_gene: TRBV5-1
j_gene: TRBJ2-7
d_gene: TRBD1
abundance: -
CDR3nt: TGCGCCAGCAGTCAAGGACAGGGGGCGGTGTTTTACGAGCAGTACTTC
CDR3aa: CASSQGQGAVFYEQYF

v_gene: TRBV11-3
j_gene: TRBJ2-7
d_gene: -
abundance: -
CDR3nt: TGTGCCAGCAGCCTCGGGAGCCCCCAGTACTTC
CDR3aa: CASSLGSPQYF

v_gene: TRBV19
j_gene: TRBJ1-5
d_gene: -
abundance: -
CDR3nt: TGTGCCAGTAGCTGGGACGGATATCAGCCCCAGCATTTT
CDR3aa: CASSWDGYQPQHF

v_gene: TRBV6-6
j_gene: TRBJ1-2
d_gene: TRBD1
abundance: -
CDR3nt: TGTGCCAGCAGACCGACAGGGGGTGGTGGCTACACCTTC
CDR3aa: CASRPTGGGGYTF

v_gene: TRBV6-5
j_gene: TRBJ2-7
d_gene: -
abundance: -
CDR3nt: TGTGCCAGCAGGCGGACGGCCCCACCCTACGAGCAGTACTTC
CDR3aa: CASRRTAPPYEQYF

v_gene: TRBV2
j_gene: TRBJ1-1
d_gene: TRBD1
abundance: -
CDR3nt: TGTGCCAGCATGCTGGGACAGGGTTACACTGAAGCTTTCTTT
CDR3aa: CASMLGQGYTEAFF